Listed below are T cell receptor beta chains from one sample, sequenced in a study of shared clonotypes between healthy human individuals. Only in-frame clones appear in the TCRdb table, and some are missing; sequencing was by immunoSEQ multiplex PCR. The table has about 2.3 million clones, more than 85% seen once. Sequenced: naive CD4+ T cells from PBMCs. The receptor source for this set is a man between 18 and 35 years old in good health. Some clones in this sample may be carry-over from other donors' samples. CDR3s include the opening cysteine and the closing phenylalanine or tryptophan. The D gene is left open where the match is weak. Clone size, where shown, is once, few, many, or a class for clones that have expanded.

size,D,V,J,CDR3,DNA
once,.,TRBV5-1,TRBJ1-1,CASSPGQDTEAFF,TGCGCCAGCAGCCCGGGACAAGACACTGAAGCTTTCTTT
.,TRBD1,TRBV18,TRBJ2-1,CASSPDGTGKNEQFF,TGTGCCAGCTCACCGGACGGGACAGGGAAGAATGAGCAGTTCTTC
.,TRBD1,TRBV5-6,TRBJ2-2,CASSPGTGYTGELFF,TGTGCCAGCAGCCCCGGGACAGGCTACACCGGGGAGCTGTTTTTT
.,.,TRBV5-4,TRBJ2-7,CASSLFGVPLEQYF,TGTGCCAGCAGCTTGTTCGGGGTCCCCCTCGAGCAGTACTTC
.,TRBD1,TRBV2,TRBJ2-7,CASSVLRTGSSYEQYF,TGTGCCAGCAGTGTGTTGAGGACAGGGAGCTCCTACGAGCAGTACTTC
.,TRBD2,TRBV30,TRBJ2-3,CAWSAGLAGLADTQYF,TGTGCCTGGAGCGCTGGACTAGCGGGACTGGCAGATACGCAGTATTTT
.,.,TRBV7-9,TRBJ1-3,CASSLAGQTGNTIYF,TGTGCCAGCAGCTTGGCCGGACAGACTGGAAACACCATATATTTT
.,.,TRBV19,TRBJ1-5,CASRAIRWGVAGNQPQHF,TGTGCCAGTAGGGCTATACGGTGGGGAGTTGCGGGCAATCAGCCCCAGCATTTT
.,TRBD2,TRBV4-1,TRBJ2-5,CASSQGTSGSETQYF,TGCGCCAGCAGCCAAGGGACTAGCGGGAGTGAGACCCAGTACTTC
.,.,TRBV5-1,TRBJ1-1,CASSKVVGGYQAFF,TGCGCCAGCAGCAAGGTTGTAGGGGGTTACCAAGCTTTCTTT
.,.,TRBV10-2,TRBJ2-5,CASSEEETQYF,TGCGCCAGCAGTGAGGAAGAGACCCAGTACTTC